The clone carrying this T cell receptor beta chain appeared once. These data originate in a study of blood T cell repertoires in COVID-19. Background on the study: The analysed material was cDNA or gDNA that came from T cells, B-cell-depleted T cells, or PBMCs.

This table comes from immunoSEQ multiplex PCR, and its TCRdb copy is limited to in-frame clones, with some not included. Here the sample spans fewer than 250,000 clones, around 87% being singletons. The CDR3 runs to 17 residues. Trimming took 3 bases from V and 1 from J, leaving 19 bases between them. CDR1 MDHEN and CDR2 SYDVKM come from the germline V gene. The chain joins TRBV28 to TRBJ2-7, with D possibly being TRBD1 (7 bases). Sequenced sample: peripheral blood. This receptor was taken from a man aged 60 to 69 with acute or convalescent COVID-19. CDR3 DNA sequence: TGTGCCAGCAGTTTCCTTGCAGGGGGGAAAGTGTCCTACGAGCAGTACTTC. Amino acids: CASSFLAGGKVSYEQYF. Based on the CDR3 plus reference TRBV28 and TRBJ2-7, the full variable domain is DVKVTQSSRYLVKRTGEKVFLECVQDMDHENMFWYRQDPGLGLRLIYFSYDVKMKEKGDIPEGYSVSREKKERFSLILESASTNQTSMYLCASSFLAGGKVSYEQYFGPGTRLTVT.